This TCR beta chain was recorded in a study of T cell clusters in autoimmune cytopenias (dated by TCRdb to about 2019). About the study as a whole: A median TRB sequencing depth of roughly 52,000 reads per sample was reached, and a median of approximately 2,300 distinct TRB clonotypes per sample was obtained. TRB and IGH repertoires from peripheral blood were sequenced in autoimmune cytopenia patients at active disease and during treatment follow-up, with healthy, CLL and autoimmune hepatitis controls included alongside. The study was designed to test whether a disease-specific immune repertoire signature usable as a blood-based biomarker is carried by autoimmune cytopenia patients. Overall study results and their limits: The T cell clusters were only ever defined in silico, so experimental validation of their functional role was still needed. TRB repertoire shifts, with less even repertoires observed in secondary cytopenia and CLL, were mostly attributed to lymphoma bias rather than autoimmunity. The cluster-lack signature was not observed for secondary cytopenia versus CLL, as the signature was apparently masked by the dominant lymphoma-associated repertoire. Healthy donors showed around 2.9-fold more exclusive TRB clusters than active autoimmune hepatitis patients, consistent with an autoimmunity-wide signature. The GLIPH analysis suggested a lack of physiological T cell clusters in primary autoimmune cytopenia patients, since roughly 49 clusters were exclusive to healthy donors whereas some 18 were exclusive to patients.

For this clonotype: Its target antigen remains unknown.

Per sample, 250 ng of peripheral blood genomic DNA, 35,000 to 40,000 genome equivalents, was used for TRB amplification. The CDR3 contains 18 residues, cysteine and phenylalanine counted. This entry has no DNA. The germline V gene provides CDR1 MNHEY and CDR2 SVGEGT. TRB rearrangements were amplified by multiplex PCR using a touch-down protocol with TRB-A and TRB-B primer pools mixed in one tube. Illumina adapters and sample indices were attached to the amplicons through two consecutive PCR reactions using Phusion HS II polymerase. The amplicons were purified from gel with the NucleoSpin Gel and PCR Clean-up kit, after which the amplicons were quantified by Qubit and checked for quality on an Agilent 2100 Bioanalyzer. Libraries were sequenced on an Illumina MiSeq using 600-cycle, single-indexed, paired-end runs. The authors processed their data as follows. TRB reads were aligned and assembled with MiXCR version 2.1.12 using the default MiXCR reference library. A clone was defined by each unique CDR3 nucleotide sequence, and analysis was restricted to productive sequences with at least two reads. Repertoire diversity was assessed with alpha-parameterized diversity profiles (alpha 0 to 5), including the Shannon (alpha 1) and Simpson (alpha 2) indices, which were computed with an R script. Combinatorial TRB VJ usage was calculated with the tcR package and was compared between cohorts by principal component analysis performed with ade4. TCRbeta CDR3s were clustered with GLIPH on cohort pairs matched by age and read depth, and cluster frequencies were compared by Wilcoxon test. Once TCRdb had reprocessed the reads, it stored one entry per CDR3 protein sequence and supplied no DNA. It is TCRdb's table, rather than the study itself, that gives the V and J calls and clone size. The table of this sample itemizes about 8,200 distinct CDR3 sequences. The ten top clones hold 25% to 35% of the sample.

Sequences were obtained from peripheral blood. The rearrangement joined TRBV6-2 or TRBV6-3 to TRBJ1-1. The sequence derives from a human donor with an autoimmune cytopenia or autoimmune hepatitis (not recorded which). The CDR3 amino acid sequence is: CASSYWVRRHRHVTEAFF.